This TCR beta chain originates from a study of metastatic and nonmetastatic thyroid tumors. Overall study: Repertoires from blood and tumor or nodule tissue of malignant and benign thyroid patients were compared. Study-wide results and caveats: Malignant tumors reportedly showed significantly higher TCR beta diversity than benign nodules in both blood and tumor.

As for this clone: Its antigen is undetermined.

In the authors' methods: In papillary thyroid cancer, a distant-metastasis classifier was built using CDR3 differences across clinicopathological groups. TCRdb re-processed the PCR reads through MiXCR. It is TCRdb's table, rather than the study itself, that gives the V and J calls and clone size. Of 15,000 to 20,000 clones listed, more than 20% are singletons. Among the patients, none had received any treatment before thyroid surgery. The ends were cut back, 1 base at V and 0 bases at J, with 7 bases in the middle. Germline V gene sequence: CDR1 SGHAT, CDR2 FQNNGV. The CDR3 is 14 residues long. The sample consisted of adjacent normal tissue. The chain combines TRBV11-2 with TRBJ2-7; D not resolved. This TCR was sampled from a female donor with papillary thyroid cancer or a benign thyroid nodule (not recorded which). Some clones in this sample may be carry-over from other donors' samples. The CDR3 sequence is CASSLARLSYEQYF. CDR3 coding DNA: TGTGCCAGCAGCTTAGCACGTCTCTCCTACGAGCAGTACTTC.